The clone carrying this T cell receptor (beta chain) was picked up a small number of times. Its target is unknown. One entry per CDR3 protein, called by TCRdb with MiXCR from the RT-PCR reads. The sample has a few hundred thousand distinct CDR3 sequences; 10% to 15% are singletons. The record originates from a study of response to subunit inactivated influenza vaccine. Study-wide points: T cells newly recruited by each seasonal influenza vaccination are few, the authors suggested.

The CDR3 is 11 amino acids. CDR1 and CDR2 from the germline V gene are DFQATT and SNEGSKA (reference sequence). Trimming shortened V by 5 bases and J by 9 bases, and 13 bases separated the two germline ends. The chain uses TRBV20-1 and TRBJ2-5; tentative D call: TRBD2 (7 bases). The clonotype was recovered from a man aged 45 to 65 who received an inactivated influenza vaccine. The specimen comprised non-naive T cells sorted from PBMCs, sampled 14 to 15 days before vaccination. The CDR3 protein is CSAQKGGAQYF. The CDR3 nucleotides read TGCAGTGCTCAGAAGGGGGGGGCCCAGTACTTC.